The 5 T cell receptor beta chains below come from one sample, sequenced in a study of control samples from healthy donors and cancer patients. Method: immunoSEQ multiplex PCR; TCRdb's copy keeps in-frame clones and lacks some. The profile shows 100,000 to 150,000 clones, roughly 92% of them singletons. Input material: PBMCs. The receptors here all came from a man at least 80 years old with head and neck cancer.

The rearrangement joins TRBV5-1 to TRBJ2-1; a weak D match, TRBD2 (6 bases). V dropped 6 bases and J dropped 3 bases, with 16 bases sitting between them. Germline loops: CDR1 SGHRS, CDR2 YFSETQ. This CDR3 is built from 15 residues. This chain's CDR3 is CASTLVPGGYNEQFF. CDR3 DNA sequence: TGCGCCAGCACCCTGGTCCCCGGGGGCTACAATGAGCAGTTCTTC. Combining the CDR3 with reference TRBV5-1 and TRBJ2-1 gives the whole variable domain KAGVTQTPRYLIKTRGQQVTLSCSPISGHRSVSWYQQTPGQGLQFLFEYFSETQRNKGNFPGRFSGRQFSNSRSEMNVSTLELGDSALYLCASTLVPGGYNEQFFGPGTRLTVL.

CDR3 amino acids: CASSLYLTSGGYEQYF. CDR3 DNA sequence: TGTGCCAGCAGCTTGTATTTGACTAGCGGGGGCTACGAGCAGTACTTC. V gene TRBV7-2 combines with J gene TRBJ2-7, with 12 positions matching TRBD2. The CDR3 runs 16 residues. Germline trimming cut 3 bases from V and 3 bases from J; bases unmatched to any gene: 6. Germline V gives CDR1 SGHTA, CDR2 FQGNSA.

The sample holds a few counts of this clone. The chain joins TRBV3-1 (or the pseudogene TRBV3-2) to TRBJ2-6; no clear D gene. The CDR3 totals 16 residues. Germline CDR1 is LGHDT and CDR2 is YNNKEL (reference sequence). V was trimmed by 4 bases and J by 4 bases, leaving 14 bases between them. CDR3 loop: CASSRHTTLGANVLTF. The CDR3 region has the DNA TGTGCCAGCAGCCGACACACAACTCTGGGGGCCAACGTCCTGACTTTC.

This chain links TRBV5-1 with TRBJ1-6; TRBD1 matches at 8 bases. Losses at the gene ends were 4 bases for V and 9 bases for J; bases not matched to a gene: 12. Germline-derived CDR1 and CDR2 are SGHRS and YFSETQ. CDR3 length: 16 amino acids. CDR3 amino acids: CASSLSPGQAPSPLHF. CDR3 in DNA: TGCGCCAGCAGCCTGTCCCCGGGACAGGCGCCTTCACCCCTCCACTTT.

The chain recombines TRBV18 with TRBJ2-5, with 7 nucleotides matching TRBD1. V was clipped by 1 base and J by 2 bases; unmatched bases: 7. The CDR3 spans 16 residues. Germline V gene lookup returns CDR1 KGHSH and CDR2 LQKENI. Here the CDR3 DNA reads TGTGCCAGCTCACCACGACAGGGCAGCCTACAAGAGACCCAGTACTTC. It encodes CASSPRQGSLQETQYF.